What follows describes a single T cell receptor beta chain. Its antigen is currently unknown. The sample belongs to a study of Ad26.COV2.S vaccination and SARS-CoV-2 variants. Across the study: This donor came from the COV1001 trial of Ad26.COV2.S. General study points: Breadth, reportedly substantial, characterized the spike-specific CD8+ and CD4+ T cell responses after vaccination.

Germline V lookup: CDR1 MGHRA, CDR2 YSYEKL. V lost 1 base to trimming and J lost 2 bases, with 9 bases between them. This CDR3 region has 14 residues. Treatment reported: 19 received Ad26.COV2.S at low or high dose, single or two shots; about 5 received placebo; per-sample allocation not given. Collection of samples fell on day 63 after the first vaccine or placebo injection. The assay was immunoSEQ multiplex PCR, and TCRdb's table has in-frame clones only and misses some. The sample holds about 350,000 clones, approximately 81% seen once. The sample consisted of peripheral blood, taken in a trial of Ad26.COV2.S vaccine versus placebo. The gene calls are TRBV4-1 and TRBJ2-7; maybe TRBD2 (6 bases). The receptor was isolated from a person between 18 and 60 years old who received the Ad26.COV2.S COVID-19 vaccine or a placebo. Here the CDR3 DNA reads TGCGCCAGCAGCCAAGGACTAGACGCCTACGAGCAGTACTTC. Its protein is CASSQGLDAYEQYF.